The source of this T cell receptor (beta chain) is a study of control samples from healthy donors and cancer patients. Trimming removed 0 bases from V and 7 bases from J, with 8 bases in between. The CDR3 is 14 residues long. The germline V gene has CDR1 SGHRS and CDR2 YFSETQ. Measured with immunoSEQ multiplex PCR; TCRdb has only the in-frame clones, and not every one. This sample has over 80,000 clones, with about 80% found just once. This sequence joins TRBV5-1 and TRBJ1-6; no clear D. The material sequenced was blood. The clonotype was recovered from a woman aged 25 to 39 in good health. The CDR3 DNA follows: TGCGCCAGCAGCTTGGGGCAGTACAATTCACCCCTCCACTTT. It translates to CASSLGQYNSPLHF.